This T cell receptor (beta chain) was recovered during a study of OX40 agonist ivuxolimab in advanced cancers. As for the study in general: Every 2 weeks, patients received ivuxolimab intravenously, dosed at 0.01 to 10 mg/kg.

Sequenced by immunoSEQ multiplex PCR; TCRdb stores in-frame clones only, minus some. The sample lists tens of thousands of clones; roughly 85% were seen once. Germline values: CDR1 SGDLS, CDR2 YYNGEE. The length of the CDR3 is 17 residues. The ends were cut back, 4 bases at V and 1 base at J, with 20 bases in the middle. The chain uses TRBV9 and TRBJ2-5; possibly TRBD2 for D (7 bases). Specimen: CD4+ or CD8+ T cells sorted from blood, collected in a trial of the OX40 agonist ivuxolimab. This receptor was taken from an adult with an advanced solid tumor such as melanoma, head and neck, liver or kidney cancer. CDR3: CASSTLEGGQIQETQYF. The DNA for the CDR3 is TGTGCCAGCAGCACACTGGAGGGGGGGCAGATCCAAGAGACCCAGTACTTC.